Below, one T cell receptor beta chain is given with its context. cDNA synthesis used the whole RNA isolate, giving expressed TCRB sequences. Here immunoSEQ multiplex PCR was the method, and the copy in TCRdb shows in-frame clones only, minus some. Of 900,000 or so clones in the sample, about 17% were seen once. Per the germline V gene, CDR1 is LNHDA and CDR2 is SQIVND (reference sequence). The CDR3 loop spans 15 amino acids. V lost 4 bases to trimming and J lost 2 bases, with 14 bases between them. This specimen comes from a study of beta chain features in type 1 diabetes. Sequencing was done on a sample of naive CD4+ T cells from blood. This sequence originates from a woman younger than 30 in good health. The rearrangement links TRBV19 to TRBJ1-1; weak D call: TRBD1 (5 bases). CDR3 amino acids: CASSTLGTVNTEAFF. Written as DNA, the CDR3 is TGTGCCAGTAGTACCCTCGGGACGGTTAACACTGAAGCTTTCTTT.